The next 26 T cell receptor beta chains were all read from a single sample in a study of T cell responses to AZD1222 COVID-19 vaccine. Generated by immunoSEQ multiplex PCR, the TCRdb table keeps only in-frame clones and is missing some. This table holds approximately 82,000 clones, about 93% found once. The sequenced sample was peripheral blood, obtained 28 days after the second AZD1222 dose. The receptors come from an adult who received the AZD1222 COVID-19 vaccine.

V is TRBV5-6 and J is TRBJ2-7, with 8 bases lining up with TRBD1. CDR1 is SGHDT and CDR2 is YYEEEE in the germline V gene. The CDR3 consists of 16 residues. The J segment lost 12 bases and the V segment lost 4 bases, leaving 21 bases of the junction unmatched. CDR3: CASSQTPWGSGGGWYF. The DNA of the CDR3 is TGTGCCAGCAGCCAAACCCCCTGGGGATCAGGGGGCGGTTGGTACTTC.

This chain joins TRBV4-1 and TRBJ1-3; D is unresolved. The V gene's germline CDR1 is MGHRA and CDR2 YSYEKL. The CDR3 runs to 16 residues. Trimming took 0 bases from V and 2 from J, leaving 11 bases between them. The CDR3 DNA reads as TGCGCCAGCAGCCAAGATAATAGGGAACCTGGAAACACCATATATTTT. This codes for CASSQDNREPGNTIYF.

The chain carries TRBV12-2 and TRBJ2-7; TRBD1 reflects the table's D call only, with no check against the DNA. TRBV12-2 corresponds to a pseudogene. The CDR3 is 16 residues long. In nucleotides, the CDR3 is TGTGCAAGTCGCTTAGGACGGGACAGTACCCCCTACGAGCAGTACTTC. Residues: CASRLGRDSTPYEQYF.

This clone was recorded only once. This rearrangement joins TRBV5-1 to TRBJ1-4, with D maybe TRBD1 (5 bases). The length of the CDR3 is 14 residues. Trimming took 0 bases from V and 6 from J, leaving 9 bases between them. Per the germline V gene, CDR1 is SGHRS and CDR2 is YFSETQ. CDR3 protein: CASSLEGRDEKLFF. CDR3 bases: TGCGCCAGCAGCTTGGAGGGCAGGGATGAAAAACTGTTTTTT.

The chain is built from TRBV5-1 and TRBJ2-1; D is unclear. V was clipped by 0 bases and J by 0 bases, with 7 bases between them. Germline lookup yields CDR1 SGHRS and CDR2 YFSETQ. The CDR3 has 15 amino acids. For the CDR3, the DNA is TGCGCCAGCAGCTTGGACGGCAGCTCCTACAATGAGCAGTTCTTC. It translates to CASSLDGSSYNEQFF.

The chain combines TRBV29-1 with TRBJ2-2; tentatively, D is TRBD1 (6 bases). Germline V lookup: CDR1 SQVTM, CDR2 ANQGSEA. The CDR3 contains 13 residues. V lost 2 bases and J 9 bases, leaving 13 bases between the germline ends. CDR3 sequence reads: CSVETGMGRELFF. The CDR3 coding sequence is TGCAGCGTTGAAACAGGGATGGGGCGGGAGCTGTTTTTT.

The V and J genes are TRBV29-1 and TRBJ1-1; unclear D gene. Trimming removed 6 bases at V and 2 bases at J, with 10 bases between. Germline V lookup: CDR1 SQVTM, CDR2 ANQGSEA. This CDR3 contains 12 residues. Here the CDR3 DNA reads TGCAGCGTCAGCGGGCGTAACACTGAAGCTTTCTTT. Translation gives CSVSGRNTEAFF.

The CDR3 bases are TGTGCCAGCAGCTTGGGTAGCAATCAGCCCCAGCATTTT. It encodes CASSLGSNQPQHF. This rearrangement joins TRBV5-4 to TRBJ1-5; D is unresolved. The V gene lost 0 bases and the J gene lost 0 bases, with 1 base spanning the gap. Germline V CDR1 and CDR2: SGHNT, YYREEE (reference sequence). CDR3 length: 13 amino acids.

This sequence joins TRBV19 and TRBJ1-5, with D uncertain. Germline CDR1 reads LNHDA; CDR2 reads SQIVND (reference sequence). V lost 0 bases, J lost 1 base, and 4 bases lay in between. The CDR3 consists of 14 residues. The CDR3 is CASSIDSSNQPQHF. The CDR3, as DNA: TGTGCCAGTAGTATAGACAGCAGCAATCAGCCCCAGCATTTT.

This clone appeared a single time. The CDR3 DNA reads as TGCGCCAGCAGCTTGTACGCAGTGAGGGGCGACTATGGCTACACCTTC. Translation: CASSLYAVRGDYGYTF. The rearrangement uses TRBV5-1 and TRBJ1-2; perhaps TRBD1 as D (5 bases). CDR1 and CDR2 from the germline V gene are SGHRS and YFSETQ. The V end lost 1 base, the J end lost 3 bases, and 16 bases lay between the germline ends. CDR3 size: 16 residues.

The chain couples TRBV7-9 to TRBJ2-3; 13 positions match TRBD2. Germline V gene data show CDR1 as SEHNR and CDR2 as FQNEAQ (reference sequence). The CDR3 length is 17 residues. After removal of 3 bases from V and 2 bases from J, the junction contained 5 bases not matched to a gene. CDR3 residues: CASSFGLAGAVTDTQYF. The CDR3 nucleotides read TGTGCCAGCAGCTTCGGACTAGCGGGGGCCGTCACAGATACGCAGTATTTT.

V is TRBV5-1 and J is TRBJ1-6; D unclear. V was pared by 0 bases and J by 4 bases, with 5 bases between. Germline V gene sequence: CDR1 SGHRS, CDR2 YFSETQ. The CDR3 contains 14 residues. Written as DNA, the CDR3 is TGCGCCAGCAGCTTGGACTTGTATAATTCACCCCTCCACTTT. This codes for CASSLDLYNSPLHF. The whole variable domain, remainder taken from reference TRBV5-1 and TRBJ1-6, is KAGVTQTPRYLIKTRGQQVTLSCSPISGHRSVSWYQQTPGQGLQFLFEYFSETQRNKGNFPGRFSGRQFSNSRSEMNVSTLELGDSALYLCASSLDLYNSPLHFGNGTRLTVT.

V is TRBV9 and J is TRBJ1-2; possibly TRBD1 for D (5 bases). Germline V gene data show CDR1 as SGDLS and CDR2 as YYNGEE. The CDR3 consists of 12 residues. V was shortened by 7 bases and J by 10 bases, with 17 bases between the two germline ends. The CDR3 nucleotides read TGTGCCAGCGGGGGGACTCGGGCCGTCTACACCTTC. Translating gives CASGGTRAVYTF.

This rearrangement joins TRBV11-2 to TRBJ1-1; D perhaps matches TRBD1 (5 bases). The ends were cut back, 2 bases at V and 5 bases at J, with 9 bases in the middle. Per the germline V gene, CDR1 is SGHAT and CDR2 is FQNNGV. There are 13 residues in the CDR3. The CDR3 region is CASSLLRGTEAFF. The DNA for the CDR3 is TGTGCCAGCAGCTTACTCCGGGGGACTGAAGCTTTCTTT.

The gene calls are TRBV6-2 or TRBV6-3 and TRBJ2-6, with D possibly TRBD1 on 6 matching bases. The V end was cut by 3 bases, the J end by 7 bases, with 13 bases between. The CDR3 is 15 residues long. The germline gives CDR1 MNHEY, CDR2 SVGEGT. DNA of the CDR3: TGTGCCAGCAGTTATGGACAGCTCGGAGCCAACGTCCTGACTTTC. Translation: CASSYGQLGANVLTF.

The CDR3 is CASSLVTGQGGEQYF. The CDR3 nucleotides are TGCGCCAGCAGCTTGGTAACAGGACAGGGGGGCGAGCAGTACTTC. V is TRBV5-1 and J is TRBJ2-7; TRBD1 matches at 10 bases. The CDR3 spans 15 residues. Germline-derived CDR1 and CDR2 are SGHRS and YFSETQ. V lost 0 bases and J lost 6; bases outside the gene matches: 6.

This chain links TRBV25-1 with TRBJ1-1; TRBD1 aligns across 8 bases. This CDR3 region has 12 residues. V lost 7 bases to trimming and J lost 11 bases; unmatched junction nucleotides: 9. CDR1 MGHDK and CDR2 SYGVNS come from the germline V gene. DNA for the CDR3: TGTGCCAGCAACAGGACAGGGAAGATGGCTTTCTTT. This encodes CASNRTGKMAFF.

The chain joins TRBV30 to TRBJ1-5, with D tentatively TRBD1 (6 bases). The CDR3 has 14 residues. Germline V gene lookup returns CDR1 GTSNPN and CDR2 SVGIG (reference sequence). Trimming cost V 1 base and J 4 bases, with 11 bases left between them. The chain's CDR3 is CAWSGGHRNQPQHF. CDR3 coding DNA: TGTGCCTGGAGTGGGGGACACCGAAATCAGCCCCAGCATTTT.

The rearrangement joins TRBV11-2 to TRBJ1-2; perhaps TRBD1 as D (6 bases). Germline-derived CDR1 and CDR2 are SGHAT and FQNNGV. The CDR3 spans 17 residues. The V gene lost 0 bases and the J gene lost 3 bases, with 17 bases spanning the gap. CDR3 DNA: TGTGCCAGCAGCTTAGATCGTTTCCCAGGGGCGGACTATGGCTACACCTTC. Translation: CASSLDRFPGADYGYTF.

This chain connects TRBV28 to TRBJ1-1, with a tentative D call TRBD1 (6 bases). CDR1 MDHEN and CDR2 SYDVKM come from the germline V gene. The V and J ends lost 7 bases and 4 bases respectively, with 22 bases between them. The length of the CDR3 is 16 residues. Written as DNA, the CDR3 is TGTGCCAGCACCCAGGACAGCCTTCTAACCTTCACTGAAGCTTTCTTT. Protein: CASTQDSLLTFTEAFF.

The chain joins TRBV4-3 to TRBJ2-3; 9 bases match TRBD1. CDR3 length: 15 amino acids. The germline V gene encodes CDR1 LGHNA and CDR2 YSLEER. V shed 2 bases, J shed 4 bases, and the junction held 4 bases outside the gene matches. The CDR3 protein is CASSQLGTGPDTQYF. The CDR3 DNA is TGCGCCAGCAGCCAACTAGGGACAGGGCCAGATACGCAGTATTTT.

V usage is TRBV18 and J usage is TRBJ1-5; the match to TRBD1 covers 8 bases. The CDR3 spans 15 residues. The V gene end was trimmed by 6 bases and the J gene end by 1 base; junction bases not matched to a gene: 5. Germline V gene data show CDR1 as KGHSH and CDR2 as LQKENI. The CDR3 protein is CASSTGVGSNQPQHF. CDR3 DNA: TGTGCCAGCTCGACAGGGGTCGGGAGCAATCAGCCCCAGCATTTT.

In DNA, the CDR3 is TGTGCCATCAAGCAGGGGATTAATTCACCCCTCCACTTT. This encodes CAIKQGINSPLHF. The chain is built from TRBV10-3 and TRBJ1-6; the D gene is possibly TRBD1 (6 bases). The germline CDR1 and CDR2 sequences are ENHRY and SYGVKD. Trimming took off 7 bases at V and 6 bases at J, with 10 bases between the two ends. The CDR3 extends over 13 amino acids.

The chain has TRBV18 and TRBJ2-5; the D is unclear. The CDR3 length is 16 residues. V was cut by 1 base and J by 4 bases, with 16 bases left in between. Germline CDR1 is KGHSH and CDR2 is LQKENI. The CDR3 loop is CASSPLPRVGGETQYF. The CDR3 region has the DNA TGTGCCAGCTCACCACTCCCAAGAGTGGGTGGAGAGACCCAGTACTTC. The complete variable domain, with remaining parts taken from reference TRBV18 and TRBJ2-5, reads NAGVMQNPRHLVRRRGQEARLRCSPMKGHSHVYWYRQLPEEGLKFMVYLQKENIIDESGMPKERFSAEFPKEGPSILRIQQVVRGDSAAYFCASSPLPRVGGETQYFGPGTRLLVL.

This chain links TRBV5-4 with TRBJ2-5, with TRBD1 identical over 7 bases. J gave up 2 bases and V 4 bases, and 5 bases lay outside the gene matches. The CDR3 covers 14 residues. Germline lookup yields CDR1 SGHNT and CDR2 YYREEE (reference sequence). The DNA of the CDR3 is TGTGCCAGCAGCCGGGACAGACTACAAGAGACCCAGTACTTC. Residues: CASSRDRLQETQYF.

The chain couples TRBV2 to TRBJ2-3; D is unresolved. There are 15 residues in the CDR3. Germline lookup yields CDR1 SNHLY and CDR2 FYNNEI. Trimming removed 6 bases from V and 4 bases from J, with 17 bases in between. The CDR3 bases are TGTGCCAGCAGCCCCCTCAGGAGTAGCTCAGATACGCAGTATTTT. Translated, it gives CASSPLRSSSDTQYF.